The source of this T cell receptor (beta chain) is a study of T-cell reconstitution after alpha-beta-depleted transplantation in children. Study-wide findings and caveats: The authors attributed T-cell counts and diversity one year after transplant mostly to newly produced T cells.

This sample's TCRbeta library carried unique molecular identifier barcodes. Using its own MiXCR run on the PCR reads, TCRdb lists one record per CDR3 protein. This table holds 190,000 or so distinct CDR3 sequences, 5% to 6.5% found once. CDR3 length: 13 residues. After removal of 4 bases from V and 4 bases from J, the junction contained 3 bases not matched to a gene. Germline V gene lookup returns CDR1 SGHRS and CDR2 YFSETQ. This clonotype appeared many times. Antigen: not known. The V call is TRBV5-1, the J call TRBJ1-2; TRBD1 matches 8 bases. This TCR derives from a girl under two years old with combined immunodeficiency, due to receive a stem cell transplant. The sample in question was PBMCs, obtained before TCRalphabeta/CD19-depleted stem cell transplant. The CDR3 is CASSRDRTYGYTF. In DNA form, the CDR3 reads TGCGCCAGCAGCCGGGACAGGACCTATGGCTACACCTTC.